One and the same sample provided the 6 T cell receptor beta chains below, sequenced in a study of identical twins. TCRdb analysed the 5' RACE reads with MiXCR anew, one entry per CDR3 protein. The sample holds approximately 210,000 distinct CDR3 sequences, roughly 10% seen once. The sequenced sample was memory (CD45RO+) T cells sorted from blood. The receptors were sampled from a woman under 30 in good health.

This clonotype was counted ten times or more. The chain recombines TRBV6-5 with TRBJ1-2; D possibly corresponds to TRBD1 (5 bases). V lost 3 bases and J lost 4, with 12 bases in between. The CDR3 length is 14 residues. Germline assignment: CDR1 MNHEY and CDR2 SVGAGI. CDR3 in DNA: TGTGCCAGCAGTTATCAAAGCCAGGGCTATGGCTACACCTTC. This codes for CASSYQSQGYGYTF.

V gene TRBV11-2 combines with J gene TRBJ1-1; D gene unclear. Germline V gene data show CDR1 as SGHAT and CDR2 as FQNNGV. Trimming shortened V by 7 bases and J by 0 bases, and 12 bases separated the two germline ends. CDR3 size: 14 residues. CDR3 DNA sequence: TGTGCCAGCAACGCGGTGCGATTGAACACTGAAGCTTTCTTT. It encodes CASNAVRLNTEAFF.

This clonotype was picked up a small number of times. V usage is TRBV23-1 and J usage is TRBJ1-4; the D is unclear. TRBV23-1 is identified as an open reading frame with a role that is uncertain. Trimming took 2 bases from V and 0 from J, leaving 10 bases between them. The CDR3 totals 16 residues. The CDR3 DNA is TGCGCCAGCAGTCAACTCACAGTTCCAACTAATGAAAAACTGTTTTTT. It codes for CASSQLTVPTNEKLFF.

V usage is TRBV6-5 and J usage is TRBJ2-7; 9 nucleotides align to TRBD1. This CDR3 spans 15 amino acids. V trimming: 0 bases; J trimming: 0 bases; junction bases outside the gene matches: 0. Germline assignment: CDR1 MNHEY and CDR2 SVGAGI. The CDR3 nucleotides read TGTGCCAGCAGTTACTCGACAGGGGGCTCCTACGAGCAGTACTTC. This codes for CASSYSTGGSYEQYF.

This clonotype was detected only a few times. The genes are TRBV12-3 or TRBV12-4 and TRBJ1-1; TRBD1 matches 7 bases. CDR3 length: 14 amino acids. Trimming removed 6 bases from V and 0 bases from J; junction bases left unmatched: 4. CDR3 DNA sequence: TGTGCCAGCAGGGGGACAGTGCTGAACACTGAAGCTTTCTTT. Protein product: CASRGTVLNTEAFF.

This clonotype was detected a few times. In DNA form, the CDR3 reads TGTGCCAGCAGGTGGACCGCGGGAGGAAAAAACATTCAGTACTTC. Residues: CASRWTAGGKNIQYF. The rearrangement uses TRBV2 and TRBJ2-4, with TRBD2 identical over 8 bases. The germline V gene has CDR1 SNHLY and CDR2 FYNNEI. V lost 6 bases, J lost 4 bases, and 8 bases stayed unmatched. The CDR3 runs 15 residues. Using reference TRBV2 and TRBJ2-4 for the parts outside the CDR3, the full variable domain is EPEVTQTPSHQVTQMGQEVILRCVPISNHLYFYWYRQILGQKVEFLVSFYNNEISEKSEIFDDQFSVERPDGSNFTLKIRSTKLEDSAMYFCASRWTAGGKNIQYFGAGTRLSVL.